Shown below are 2 T cell receptor beta chains from a single sample sequenced in a study of early T cells in non-severe SARS-CoV-2 infection. TCRdb processed the 5' RACE reads anew with MiXCR; each CDR3 protein has one entry. This table has 55,000 to 70,000 distinct CDR3 sequences, about 5.6% appearing once. Material for sequencing was whole blood. The receptors originated from an adult who was a healthcare worker with PCR-confirmed SARS-CoV-2 infection or an uninfected control (not recorded which).

The rearrangement uses TRBV11-3 and TRBJ2-7, with a tentative D call TRBD2 (6 bases). CDR3 length: 14 amino acids. The V end lost 0 bases, the J end lost 3 bases, and 9 bases lay between the germline ends. The germline CDR1 and CDR2 sequences are SGHNT and YENEEA. CDR3 sequence (DNA): TGTGCCAGCAGCTTAGACGGGAGTAACTACGAGCAGTACTTC. Encoded protein: CASSLDGSNYEQYF.

In this sample, this clonotype turned up many times. The gene calls are TRBV7-2 and TRBJ2-7; maybe TRBD1 (5 bases). The V gene's germline CDR1 is SGHTA and CDR2 FQGNSA. CDR3 length: 15 residues. Trimming removed 2 bases at V and 3 bases at J, with 14 bases between. The CDR3 region is CASSLRQGSVYEQYF. The CDR3 region has the DNA TGTGCCAGCAGCTTACGTCAGGGATCCGTCTACGAGCAGTACTTC.